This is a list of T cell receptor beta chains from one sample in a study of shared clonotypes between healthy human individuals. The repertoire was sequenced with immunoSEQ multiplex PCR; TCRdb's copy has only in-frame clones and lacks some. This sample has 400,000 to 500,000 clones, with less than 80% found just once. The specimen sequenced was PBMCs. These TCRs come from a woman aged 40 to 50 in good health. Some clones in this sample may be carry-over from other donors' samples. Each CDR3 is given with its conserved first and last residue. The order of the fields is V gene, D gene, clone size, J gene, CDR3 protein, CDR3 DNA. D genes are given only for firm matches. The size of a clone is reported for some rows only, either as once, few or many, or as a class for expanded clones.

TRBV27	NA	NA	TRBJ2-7	CASTSGSYEQYF	TGTGCCAGCACCAGTGGGTCCTATGAGCAGTACTTC
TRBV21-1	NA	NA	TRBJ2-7	CASSKNPPLASLSYEQYF	TGTGCCAGCAGCAAAAACCCCCCACTAGCGTCCCTCTCCTACGAGCAGTACTTC
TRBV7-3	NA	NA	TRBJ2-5	CASSPGLGISGETQYF	TGTGCCAGCAGCCCCGGACTCGGAATAAGTGGGGAGACCCAGTACTTC
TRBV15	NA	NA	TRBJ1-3	CATSRGVPGAGNTIYF	TGTGCCACCAGCAGAGGGGTTCCGGGGGCTGGAAACACCATATATTTT
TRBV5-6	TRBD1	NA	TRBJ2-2	CASSWGTGANTGELFF	TGTGCCAGCAGCTGGGGGACAGGGGCGAACACCGGGGAGCTGTTTTTT
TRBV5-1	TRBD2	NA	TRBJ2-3	CASSLSTSGRWDTQYF	TGCGCCAGCAGCTTGTCGACTAGCGGGAGATGGGATACGCAGTATTTT
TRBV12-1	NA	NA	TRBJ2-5	CASSNRPPGTETQYF	TGTGCCAGCAGCAATAGACCCCCCGGTACGGAGACCCAGTACTTC
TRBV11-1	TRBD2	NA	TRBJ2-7	CASSPGGLAALSYEQYF	TGTGCCAGCAGCCCAGGGGGACTAGCAGCCCTCAGTTACGAGCAGTACTTC
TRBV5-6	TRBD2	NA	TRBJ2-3	CASSPIGREEFSDTQYF	TGTGCCAGCAGCCCCATCGGGCGGGAGGAGTTTTCAGATACGCAGTATTTT
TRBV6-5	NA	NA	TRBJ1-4	CASGRGNNEKLFF	TGTGCCAGCGGCCGTGGGAACAATGAAAAACTGTTTTTT
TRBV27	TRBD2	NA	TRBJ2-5	CASSHGLAGGPRYRETQYF	TGTGCCAGCAGCCATGGACTAGCGGGAGGACCACGCTACCGGGAGACCCAGTACTTC
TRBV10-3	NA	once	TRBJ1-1	CAISVGGLFTEAFF	TGTGCCATCAGTGTGGGGGGCCTCTTCACTGAAGCTTTCTTT
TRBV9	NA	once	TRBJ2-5	CASSVGPGETQYF	NA
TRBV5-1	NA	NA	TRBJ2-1	CASSLLGDSSADEQFF	TGCGCCAGCAGCTTGCTGGGGGACTCGTCCGCGGATGAGCAGTTCTTC